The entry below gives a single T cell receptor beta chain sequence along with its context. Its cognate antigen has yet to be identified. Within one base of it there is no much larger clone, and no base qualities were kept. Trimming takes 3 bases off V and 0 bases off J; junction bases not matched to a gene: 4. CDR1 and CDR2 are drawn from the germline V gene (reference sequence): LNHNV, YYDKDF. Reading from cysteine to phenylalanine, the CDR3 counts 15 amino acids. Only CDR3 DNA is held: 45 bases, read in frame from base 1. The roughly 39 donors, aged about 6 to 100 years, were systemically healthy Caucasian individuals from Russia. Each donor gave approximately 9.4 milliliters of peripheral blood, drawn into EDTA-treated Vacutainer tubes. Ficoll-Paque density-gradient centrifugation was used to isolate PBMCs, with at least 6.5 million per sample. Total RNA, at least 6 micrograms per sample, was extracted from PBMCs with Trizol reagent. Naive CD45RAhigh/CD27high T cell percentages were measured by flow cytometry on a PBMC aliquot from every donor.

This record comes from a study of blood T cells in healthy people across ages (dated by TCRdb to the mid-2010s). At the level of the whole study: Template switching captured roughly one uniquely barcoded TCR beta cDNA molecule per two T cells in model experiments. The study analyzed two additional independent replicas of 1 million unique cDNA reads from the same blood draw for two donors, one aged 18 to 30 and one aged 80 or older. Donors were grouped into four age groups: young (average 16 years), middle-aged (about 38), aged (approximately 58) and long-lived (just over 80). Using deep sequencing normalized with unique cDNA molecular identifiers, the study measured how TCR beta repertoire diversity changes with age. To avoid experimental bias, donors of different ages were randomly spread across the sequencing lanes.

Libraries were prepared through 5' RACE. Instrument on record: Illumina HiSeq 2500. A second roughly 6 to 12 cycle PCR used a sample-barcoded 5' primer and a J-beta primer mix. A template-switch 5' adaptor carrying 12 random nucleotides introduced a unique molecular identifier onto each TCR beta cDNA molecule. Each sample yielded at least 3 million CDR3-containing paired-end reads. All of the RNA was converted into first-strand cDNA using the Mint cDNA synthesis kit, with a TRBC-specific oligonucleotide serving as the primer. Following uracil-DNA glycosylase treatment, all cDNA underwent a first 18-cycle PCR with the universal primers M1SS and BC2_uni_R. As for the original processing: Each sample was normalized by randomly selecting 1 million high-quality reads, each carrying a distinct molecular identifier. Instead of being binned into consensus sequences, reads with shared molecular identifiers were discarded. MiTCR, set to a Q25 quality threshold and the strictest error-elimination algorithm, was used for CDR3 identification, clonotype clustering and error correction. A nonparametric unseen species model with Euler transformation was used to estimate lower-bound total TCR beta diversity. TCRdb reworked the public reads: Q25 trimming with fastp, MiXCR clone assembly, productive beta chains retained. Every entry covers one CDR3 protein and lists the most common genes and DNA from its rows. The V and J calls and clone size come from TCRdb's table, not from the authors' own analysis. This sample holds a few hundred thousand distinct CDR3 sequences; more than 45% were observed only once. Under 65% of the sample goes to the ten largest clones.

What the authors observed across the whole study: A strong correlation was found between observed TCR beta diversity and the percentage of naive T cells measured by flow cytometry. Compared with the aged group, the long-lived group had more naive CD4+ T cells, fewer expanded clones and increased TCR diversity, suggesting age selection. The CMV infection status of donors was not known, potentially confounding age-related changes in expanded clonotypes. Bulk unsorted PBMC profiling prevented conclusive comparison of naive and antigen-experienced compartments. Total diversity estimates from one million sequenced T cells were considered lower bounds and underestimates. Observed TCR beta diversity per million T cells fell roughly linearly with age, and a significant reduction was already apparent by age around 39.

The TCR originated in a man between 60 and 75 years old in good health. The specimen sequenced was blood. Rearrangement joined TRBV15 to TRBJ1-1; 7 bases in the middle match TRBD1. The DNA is TGTGCCACCAGCAGGAGACAGGGAGTGAACACTGAAGCTTTCTTT. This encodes CATSRRQGVNTEAFF.